Listed here are 19 T cell receptor beta chains from one sample, sequenced in a study of blood T cells in healthy people across ages. Alongside a J-beta primer mix, a sample-barcoded 5' primer served in a second PCR lasting roughly 6 to 11 cycles. TCRdb processed the 5' RACE reads anew with MiXCR; each CDR3 protein has one entry. In the table there are 870,000 or so distinct CDR3 sequences, more than 25% of which are singletons. Sequencing was done on a sample of blood. The receptors stem from a woman of 80 years or more in good health.

As concerns this clonotype: Possible read error: a much larger clone is one base away. This chain links TRBV24-1 with TRBJ2-1; a weak D match, TRBD1 (5 bases). Germline lookup yields CDR1 KGHDR and CDR2 SFDVKD. The CDR3 totals 14 residues. V was trimmed by 5 bases and J by 6 bases, leaving 13 bases between them. CDR3 nucleotide sequence: TGTGCCACCAGTGTCAATGACAGTGTCAATGAGCAGTTCTTC. Amino acid sequence: CATSVNDSVNEQFF.

This clonotype has a handful of counts. This may come from a read error, since a much larger clone is one base off. The gene calls are TRBV6-5 and TRBJ2-5, with D possibly TRBD1 on 5 matching bases. V lost 2 bases and J 2 bases, leaving 12 bases between the germline ends. Germline V gene sequence: CDR1 MNHEY, CDR2 SVGAGI. The CDR3 consists of 15 residues. The CDR3: CASSYTADTQETQYF. The CDR3 nucleotides read TGTGCCAGCAGTTACACCGCGGACACTCAAGAGACCCAGTACTTC.

A note on this clonotype: With a much larger clone just one base away, this may be a read error. The CDR3 reads CASSEPAGRDNGQFF. The CDR3 DNA reads TGTGCCAGCAGTGAGCCGGCAGGGCGAGACAATGGGCAGTTCTTC. The chain carries TRBV25-1 and TRBJ2-1; D perhaps matches TRBD1 (5 bases). The CDR3 length is 15 residues. Germline assignment: CDR1 MGHDK and CDR2 SYGVNS.

This clonotype occurred many times. The chain uses TRBV7-2 and TRBJ1-6; maybe TRBD1 (5 bases). Trimming stripped 4 bases from V and 6 bases from J, with 10 bases between. This CDR3 spans 14 amino acids. Germline CDR1 reads SGHTA; CDR2 reads FQGNSA. The CDR3, as DNA: TGTGCCAGCAGCTCTTGGACAATTAATTCACCCCTCCACTTT. This sequence encodes CASSSWTINSPLHF.

This clonotype came up many times. The chain links TRBV4-1 to TRBJ2-5; 8 nucleotides line up with TRBD2. This CDR3 has 16 residues. V shed 3 bases and J 4 bases; nucleotides not matched to a gene: 10. Germline V gives CDR1 MGHRA, CDR2 YSYEKL. The CDR3 is CASSHRAGERGETQYF. In nucleotides, the CDR3 is TGCGCCAGCAGCCATCGAGCGGGGGAAAGAGGAGAGACCCAGTACTTC.

This clonotype was seen at least ten times. The chain employs TRBV29-1 and TRBJ2-5; possible D gene TRBD1, 6 bases. The V gene's germline CDR1 is SQVTM and CDR2 ANQGSEA. The CDR3 covers 15 residues. V lost 4 bases to trimming and J lost 0 bases, with 15 bases between them. This CDR3 is CSVGSLGGDQETQYF. In DNA form, the CDR3 reads TGCAGCGTTGGGTCCCTAGGGGGAGACCAAGAGACCCAGTACTTC.

This clonotype occurred many times. This chain joins TRBV5-5 and TRBJ1-5; TRBD1 matches 9 bases. V lost 5 bases, J lost 0 bases, and 3 bases stayed unmatched. Germline V CDR1 and CDR2: SGHKS, YYEKEE (reference sequence). The length of the CDR3 is 15 residues. The DNA of the CDR3 is TGTGCCAGCAGTCGGACAGGGGATAGCAATCAGCCCCAGCATTTT. It specifies CASSRTGDSNQPQHF.

In its sample, this clonotype was seen many times. This chain uses TRBV27 with TRBJ2-7, with TRBD1 as a possible D gene (6 bases). CDR3 length equals 15 residues. CDR1 is MNHEY and CDR2 is SMNVEV in the germline V gene (reference sequence). V dropped 0 bases and J dropped 6 bases, with 15 bases sitting between them. In DNA form, the CDR3 reads TGTGCCAGCAGTTTATCAACAGGGACCAGGGGCGAGCAGTACTTC. Its translation is CASSLSTGTRGEQYF.

Points on this clonotype: This may stem from a read error, because a much larger clone lies one nucleotide away. This chain uses TRBV12-3 or TRBV12-4 with TRBJ2-7; D gene ambiguous. Trimming took 5 bases from V and 6 from J, leaving 17 bases between them. This CDR3 has 14 residues. For the CDR3, the DNA is TGTGCCAGCAGTGAGACACCCTCTCGGGCCGAGCAGTACTTC. It encodes CASSETPSRAEQYF.

In regard to this clonotype: A read error may be the cause here, since a much bigger clone is one base away. This chain uses TRBV11-2 with TRBJ1-2; weak D call: TRBD1 (5 bases). CDR3 length equals 15 residues. In germline, CDR1 is SGHAT, CDR2 FQNNGV. Trimming took off 8 bases at V and 5 bases at J, with 21 bases between the two ends. This chain's CDR3 is CASHGVDILVYGYTF. CDR3 nucleotides: TGTGCCAGCCACGGGGTGGACATCTTAGTGTATGGCTACACCTTC. The full variable domain, its missing parts supplied by reference TRBV11-2 and TRBJ1-2, is EAGVAQSPRYKIIEKRQSVAFWCNPISGHATLYWYQQILGQGPKLLIQFQNNGVVDDSQLPKDRFSAERLKGVDSTLKIQPAKLEDSAVYLCASHGVDILVYGYTFGSGTRLTVV.

This clonotype was seen repeatedly, ten times or more. The J gene is TRBJ2-5, the V gene TRBV7-2; 12 positions agree with TRBD2. Germline CDR1 and CDR2: SGHTA and FQGNSA. The V gene end was trimmed by 4 bases and the J gene end by 5 bases; junction bases not matched to a gene: 5. The CDR3 has 15 amino acids. This CDR3 reads CASSSSGGADETQYF. In DNA, the CDR3 is TGTGCCAGCAGCTCTAGCGGGGGGGCCGATGAGACCCAGTACTTC.

This clonotype was seen a handful of times. Compared with germline, one end of the junction differs, possibly owing to a read error. This sequence joins TRBV5-5 and TRBJ2-6; 7 bases line up with TRBD1. This CDR3 spans 17 amino acids. From germline, CDR1 is SGHKS and CDR2 YYEKEE (reference sequence). CDR3 protein: CANSSDRESSGANVLTF. The CDR3 DNA is TGTGCCAACAGCAGTGACAGGGAGAGCTCTGGGGCCAACGTCCTGACTTTC. The whole variable domain, remainder taken from reference TRBV5-5 and TRBJ2-6, is DAGVTQSPTHLIKTRGQQVTLRCSPISGHKSVSWYQQVLGQGPQFIFQYYEKEERGRGNFPDRFSARQFPNYSSELNVNALLLGDSALYLCANSSDRESSGANVLTFGAGSRLTVL.

This clonotype was found a few times. This chain uses TRBV24-1 with TRBJ1-2; unclear D gene. Germline V gene data show CDR1 as KGHDR and CDR2 as SFDVKD. The CDR3 runs to 15 residues. Trimming removed 4 bases at V and 0 bases at J, with 11 bases between. The CDR3 sequence is CATSDRDGANYGYTF. The DNA of the CDR3 is TGTGCCACCAGTGACCGCGACGGGGCTAACTATGGCTACACCTTC.

To note about this clonotype: An end of the junction differs from the germline gene, which may be a read error. V usage is TRBV18 and J usage is TRBJ2-3; no definite D call. Germline V gene sequence: CDR1 KGHSH, CDR2 LQKENI. CDR3 size: 13 residues. CDR3 residues: CVSSPNAPDTQYF. For the CDR3, the DNA is TGTGTCAGCTCACCAAATGCTCCAGATACGCAGTATTTT. Combining the CDR3 with reference TRBV18 and TRBJ2-3 gives the whole variable domain NAGVMQNPRHLVRRRGQEARLRCSPMKGHSHVYWYRQLPEEGLKFMVYLQKENIIDESGMPKERFSAEFPKEGPSILRIQQVVRGDSAAYFCVSSPNAPDTQYFGPGTRLTVL.

This chain joins TRBV6-5 and TRBJ2-5, with TRBD2 as a possible D gene (5 bases). This CDR3 comprises 12 residues. V gave up 4 bases and J gave up 7 bases, with 10 bases separating them. Germline V CDR1 and CDR2: MNHEY, SVGAGI. The CDR3 reads CASSSGKMTQYF. In nucleotides, the CDR3 is TGTGCCAGCAGTTCGGGGAAGATGACCCAGTACTTC.

The CDR3, as DNA: TGCAGTGCTTTGGGGACAGGATTTGAAAAACTGTTTTTT. Translated, it gives CSALGTGFEKLFF. The V call is TRBV20-1, the J call TRBJ1-4; 8 nucleotides match TRBD1. The V gene end was trimmed by 5 bases and the J gene end by 7 bases; junction bases not matched to a gene: 6. From germline, CDR1 is DFQATT and CDR2 SNEGSKA (reference sequence). The CDR3 has 13 residues.

The rearrangement joins TRBV27 to TRBJ1-6; no clear D gene. From germline, CDR1 is MNHEY and CDR2 SMNVEV (reference sequence). Between the trimmed V and J ends, which lost 7 bases and 8 bases, there was a span of 18 bases. The CDR3 contains 15 residues. The CDR3 nucleotides are TGTGCCAGCATGATGAAATTTGGACTCGATTCACCCCTCCACTTT. This sequence encodes CASMMKFGLDSPLHF.

In regard to this clonotype: Its ends do not fully match the called genes, so a read error is possible. This chain uses TRBV20-1 with TRBJ1-2; tentatively, D is TRBD1 (6 bases). Germline V gene data show CDR1 as DFQATT and CDR2 as SNEGSKA (reference sequence). The CDR3 extends over 12 amino acids. The CDR3 DNA sequence: TGCAGTGCTAGGGACAGAAACTGTGGCTACACCTTC. Protein: CSARDRNCGYTF.

As to this clonotype: At one boundary the junction diverges from the germline segment, which might be a read error. J is TRBJ1-1 and V is TRBV25-1; D call uncertain. The CDR3 length is 13 residues. Germline V CDR1 and CDR2: MGHDK, SYGVNS. The DNA for the CDR3 is TGTGCCAGGAGTGAACGTCTGAACACTGAAGCTTTCTTT. It is translated as CARSERLNTEAFF.